The entry that follows covers one T cell receptor beta chain sequence. Its antigen is currently unknown. Researchers ran immunoSEQ v3.0 at survey level. The data were produced by immunoSEQ multiplex PCR, yet TCRdb's version contains in-frame clones alone and is incomplete. The top ten clones hold approximately 3% of a sample with roughly 28,000 clones, about 95% of them seen once. The data stem from a study of long-term antiretroviral therapy in people with HIV. General study points: It was observed that HIV repertoires exhibited narrower CDR3 length ranges than controls.

This clonotype was obtained from a man aged 45-65 years with HIV. The sample was unsorted PBMCs, taken 5.3 years after starting antiretroviral therapy.

CDR3 amino acids: CASSIVRADTQYF. In nucleotides, the CDR3 is TGTGCCAGTAGTATAGTGCGGGCGGATACGCAGTATTTT. The chain combines TRBV19 with TRBJ2-3, with a tentative D call TRBD2 (5 bases). The V gene's germline CDR1 is LNHDA and CDR2 SQIVND (reference sequence). The V and J ends lost 1 base and 6 bases respectively, with 8 bases between them. This CDR3 spans 13 amino acids.